This TCR beta chain is drawn from a study of blood T cell repertoires in COVID-19. Per the authors' pipeline: The authors estimated nucleated cell counts from reference gene primer amplification. The repertoire was sequenced with immunoSEQ multiplex PCR; TCRdb's copy has only in-frame clones and lacks some. The DNA was the basis for D and trimming; V, J and clone size are from that table. The sample includes more than 300,000 clones, approximately 87% seen only once; the top ten take about 10%. The CDR3 contains 17 residues. V lost 4 bases and J 4 bases, leaving 19 bases between the germline ends. From germline, CDR1 is MDHEN and CDR2 SYDVKM.

This TCR derives from a woman younger than 45 with COVID-19, enrolled during active disease. The sample comprised peripheral blood. The J gene is TRBJ1-4, the V gene TRBV28, with a weak D call TRBD1 (5 bases). CDR3 DNA: TGTGCCAGCAGTTCCGGAGACAGCCCGATCTTTAATGAAAAACTGTTTTTT. Translated, it gives CASSSGDSPIFNEKLFF. The whole variable domain, remainder taken from reference TRBV28 and TRBJ1-4, is DVKVTQSSRYLVKRTGEKVFLECVQDMDHENMFWYRQDPGLGLRLIYFSYDVKMKEKGDIPEGYSVSREKKERFSLILESASTNQTSMYLCASSSGDSPIFNEKLFFGSGTQLSVL.